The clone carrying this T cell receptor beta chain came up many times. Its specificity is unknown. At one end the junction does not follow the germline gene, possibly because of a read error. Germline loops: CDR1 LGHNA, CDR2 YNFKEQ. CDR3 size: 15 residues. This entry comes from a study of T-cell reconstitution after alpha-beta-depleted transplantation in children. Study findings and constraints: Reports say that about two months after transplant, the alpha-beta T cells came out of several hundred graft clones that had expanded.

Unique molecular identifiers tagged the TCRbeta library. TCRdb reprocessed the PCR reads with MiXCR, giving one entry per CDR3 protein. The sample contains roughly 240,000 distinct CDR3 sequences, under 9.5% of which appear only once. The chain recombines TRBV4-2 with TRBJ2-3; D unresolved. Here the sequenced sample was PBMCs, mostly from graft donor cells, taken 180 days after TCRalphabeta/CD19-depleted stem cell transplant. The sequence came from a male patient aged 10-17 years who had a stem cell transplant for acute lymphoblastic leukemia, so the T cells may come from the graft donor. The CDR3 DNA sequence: TGTGCCAGCACCCAAGATTGGCGTCTCGGAGATACGCAGTATTTT. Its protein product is CASTQDWRLGDTQYF.